This T cell receptor (beta chain) originates from a study of graft-versus-host responses after intestinal transplantation. Study conclusions and caveats: Marrow from the recipient contained GvH clones, some of which had appeared first in ileum or blood.

Some clones are missing from TCRdb's copy, which holds only in-frame ones; the method was immunoSEQ multiplex PCR. The sample shows some 76,000 clones, roughly 87% of them seen only once. This clone occurred once. Antigen specificity is unknown. The CDR3 is 14 amino acids. CDR1 MDHEN and CDR2 SYDVKM come from the germline V gene. With 6 bases removed from V and 0 bases from J, the gap between germline ends came to 10 bases. The chain carries TRBV28 and TRBJ2-3; possible D gene TRBD1, 6 bases. The source of this sequence is a human donor who was the organ donor for an intestinal transplant. Sequences were derived from unstimulated CD8+ T cells sorted from spleen or lymph node cells, sampled before transplant. CDR3 residues: CASSSDRSTDTQYF. The CDR3 coding sequence is TGTGCCAGCAGCTCGGACAGAAGCACAGATACGCAGTATTTT.